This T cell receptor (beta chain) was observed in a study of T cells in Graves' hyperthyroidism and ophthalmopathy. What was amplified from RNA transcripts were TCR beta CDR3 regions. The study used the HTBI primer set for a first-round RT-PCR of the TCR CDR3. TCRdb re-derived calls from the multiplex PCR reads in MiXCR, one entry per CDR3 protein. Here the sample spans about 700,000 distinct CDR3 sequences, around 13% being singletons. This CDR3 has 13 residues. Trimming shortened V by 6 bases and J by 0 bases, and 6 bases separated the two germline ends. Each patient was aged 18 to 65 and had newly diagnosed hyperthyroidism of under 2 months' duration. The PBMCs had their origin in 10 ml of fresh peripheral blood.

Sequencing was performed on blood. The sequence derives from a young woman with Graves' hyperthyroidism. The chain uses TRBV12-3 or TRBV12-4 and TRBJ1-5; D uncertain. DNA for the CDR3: TGTGCCAGCAGCCCTTGTAGCAATCAGCCCCAGCATTTT. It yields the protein CASSPCSNQPQHF.